These T cell receptor beta chains were read from a single sample in a study of blood T cell repertoires in COVID-19. The table came from immunoSEQ multiplex PCR; TCRdb's copy has only in-frame clones and leaves some out. The profile shows roughly 190,000 clones, roughly 84% of them singletons. The specimen was peripheral blood. The origin of the receptors is a woman in her forties who had recovered from COVID-19. CDR3s include the opening cysteine and the closing phenylalanine or tryptophan. The D gene is left open where the match is weak. Some rows mark clone size as missing; the rest say once, few, many or name a class of expanded clone.

TRBV29-1	-	TRBD2	TRBJ2-7	CSVEGGTTREQYF	TGCAGCGTTGAAGGAGGGACTACTAGGGAGCAGTACTTC
TRBV7-2	-	TRBD1	TRBJ1-3	CASRYTGDGNTIYF	TGTGCCAGCAGGTACACAGGGGACGGAAACACCATATATTTT
TRBV4-1	-	TRBD1	TRBJ2-5	CASSQVDRGQETQYF	TGCGCCAGCAGCCAAGTGGACAGGGGGCAAGAGACCCAGTACTTC
TRBV28	-	TRBD1	TRBJ1-5	CASSPYRDRPNQPQHF	TGTGCCAGCAGTCCATACCGGGACAGGCCGAATCAGCCCCAGCATTTT
TRBV7-8	-	-	TRBJ1-1	CASSLVSVLQGQAFF	TGTGCCAGCAGCTTAGTATCGGTTCTACAGGGTCAAGCTTTCTTT
TRBV28	-	TRBD1	TRBJ1-5	CASSDHGGGFNQPQHF	TGTGCCAGCAGTGACCACGGAGGGGGCTTCAATCAGCCCCAGCATTTT
TRBV12-3/TRBV12-4	-	-	TRBJ2-1	CASSRLVDEQFF	TGTGCCAGCAGTCGACTAGTCGATGAGCAGTTCTTC
TRBV30	-	TRBD2	TRBJ2-7	CAYGREVGEQYF	TGTGCCTATGGGAGGGAGGTAGGTGAGCAGTACTTC
TRBV2	-	-	TRBJ2-5	CASSEGAGRGETQYF	TGTGCCAGCAGTGAAGGGGCGGGTAGGGGGGAGACCCAGTACTTC
TRBV7-8	-	TRBD2	TRBJ2-5	CASSIPSGTSGRAGETQYF	TGTGCCAGCAGCATCCCATCCGGGACTAGCGGGAGGGCAGGAGAGACCCAGTACTTC
TRBV14	-	-	TRBJ2-1	CASRDNNNEQFF	TGTGCCAGCCGGGACAACAACAATGAGCAGTTCTTC
TRBV29-1	-	-	TRBJ1-1	CSEFRGPTEAFF	TGCAGCGAATTCAGGGGTCCCACTGAAGCTTTCTTT
TRBV7-8	-	-	TRBJ1-5	CASSFAGFGDYNQPQHF	TGTGCCAGCAGCTTCGCAGGCTTCGGGGATTACAATCAGCCCCAGCATTTT
TRBV19	-	TRBD2	TRBJ2-5	CASSLSGLAGTETQYF	TGTGCCAGTAGTTTATCGGGACTAGCGGGTACCGAGACCCAGTACTTC
TRBV7-2	-	TRBD2	TRBJ2-7	CASSFGASGSFYEQYF	TGTGCCAGCAGCTTCGGGGCTAGCGGGAGTTTCTACGAGCAGTACTTC
TRBV27	-	TRBD2	TRBJ2-7	CATRLRLAGTYEQYF	TGTGCCACCCGACTAAGACTAGCGGGGACCTACGAGCAGTACTTC
TRBV15	-	TRBD1	TRBJ1-1	CATSRDSPTGLLGMNTEAFF	TGTGCCACCAGCAGAGATTCCCCGACAGGGCTGCTGGGGATGAACACTGAAGCTTTCTTT
TRBV18	-	-	TRBJ2-6	CASSPPMTSPLGANVLTF	TGTGCCAGCTCACCACCAATGACAAGCCCATTGGGGGCCAACGTCCTGACTTTC
TRBV19	-	TRBD1	TRBJ1-1	CASGLDRVVTEAFF	TGTGCCAGCGGACTGGACAGGGTTGTCACTGAAGCTTTCTTT
TRBV7-9	few	-	TRBJ1-2	CASSLAPGLGDPPNYGYTF	TGTGCCAGCAGCTTAGCCCCTGGACTCGGGGATCCCCCTAACTATGGCTACACCTTC
TRBV6-6	-	-	TRBJ2-1	CASSSHSSIFNEQFF	TGTGCCAGCAGTTCCCATAGCAGTATCTTCAATGAGCAGTTCTTC
TRBV3-1/TRBV3-2	-	-	TRBJ2-2	CASSQGQANTGELFF	TGTGCCAGCAGCCAAGGGCAGGCGAACACCGGGGAGCTGTTTTTT
TRBV7-2	-	TRBD1	TRBJ1-4	CASSFDRGNEKLFF	TGTGCCAGCAGCTTTGACAGGGGAAATGAAAAACTGTTTTTT
TRBV5-6	-	-	TRBJ1-2	CASSLGPGVGYGYTF	TGTGCCAGCAGCTTGGGGCCAGGGGTCGGCTATGGCTACACCTTC
TRBV7-2	-	TRBD1	TRBJ1-2	CASSPGQDAGGYTF	TGTGCCAGCAGCCCCGGACAGGACGCCGGTGGCTACACCTTC
TRBV5-1	-	TRBD1	TRBJ2-7	CASSGTGLSYEQYF	TGCGCCAGCAGCGGGACAGGACTCTCCTACGAGCAGTACTTC
TRBV20-1	-	-	TRBJ2-7	CSARQGYEQYF	TGCAGTGCTAGACAGGGGTACGAGCAGTACTTC
TRBV3-1/TRBV3-2	-	TRBD1	TRBJ2-2	CASSQVDRVVGELFF	TGTGCCAGCAGCCAAGTGGACAGGGTGGTCGGGGAGCTGTTTTTT
TRBV6-5	-	-	TRBJ1-2	CASARGSSLYGYTF	TGTGCCAGCGCCCGGGGGAGTTCGTTATATGGCTACACCTTC
TRBV7-2	-	TRBD1	TRBJ2-5	CASSDRGRLQTQYF	TGTGCCAGCTCGGACAGGGGGCGCCTCCAGACCCAGTACTTC
TRBV19	once	TRBD2	TRBJ2-1	CASGLASYNEQFF	TGTGCCAGTGGACTAGCTTCCTACAATGAGCAGTTCTTC